The subject of this entry is one TCR beta chain. The sample originates from a study of blood T cell repertoires in COVID-19. The wider study: Samples representing acute and convalescent COVID-19 were sourced from the United States, Italy and Spain. From T cells, B-cell-depleted T cells, or PBMCs came the material, which was cDNA or gDNA.

Original methodology: From reference gene primer amplification, estimates of nucleated cell counts were derived. TCRdb's copy holds only in-frame clones and misses some; the assay was immunoSEQ multiplex PCR. For V, J and clone size, that table is used; D and trimming come from the DNA. The table lists roughly 14,000 clones, 86% of them singletons, with 52% in the top ten. This CDR3 has 14 amino acids. V was pared by 5 bases and J by 8 bases, with 6 bases of the junction left unmatched. The germline V gene encodes CDR1 GTSNPN and CDR2 SVGIG (reference sequence). The material sequenced was peripheral blood. The clonotype was recovered from a man in his 60s with acute or convalescent COVID-19. The chain has TRBV30 and TRBJ2-1; TRBD2 agrees at 13 bases. The CDR3 protein is CAWGLAGAKDEQFF. The CDR3 bases are TGTGCCTGGGGACTAGCGGGAGCTAAGGATGAGCAGTTCTTC.